This paragraph reports one TCR beta chain. The antigen is not known. The source of the sample is a study of cytomegalovirus exposure and HLA in healthy donors. In the study overall: Genetic ancestry analysis placed under 90% of the 400 or so donors that were genotyped in the Caucasian-associated cluster.

Study-wide results and limits: Analysis performed later showed TCR beta chains linked to HLA being more clonally expanded than equally common others.

Vbeta (60) and Jbeta (13) primers were used in the PCR. Generated by immunoSEQ multiplex PCR, the TCRdb table keeps only in-frame clones and is missing some. Its listing shows tens of thousands of clones. Germline loops: CDR1 KGHSH, CDR2 LQKENI. The CDR3 spans 12 residues. V dropped 4 bases and J dropped 3 bases, with 7 bases sitting between them. The chain uses TRBV18 and TRBJ2-7; D is undetermined. Sequencing used PBMCs. The TCR comes from a man aged 50 to 59 in good health and CMV-seropositive. CDR3 DNA: TGTGCCAGCTCACGCTACAGCTACGAGCAGTACTTC. Translating it yields CASSRYSYEQYF.